The rows below give T cell receptor beta chains drawn from one sample of a study of beta chain features in type 1 diabetes. Repertoires were generated with immunoSEQ multiplex PCR, while TCRdb's copy carries only in-frame clones and drops some. The sample has 600,000 to 700,000 clones, around an eighth seen once. Specimen: naive CD4+ T cells from blood. The origin of the receptors is a man in his late teens or twenties with type 1 diabetes. The CDR3 runs from the conserved cysteine through the conserved F or W. A D gene is named only where the DNA matches it firmly. Clone size appears in some rows only: once, few, many, or a class for an expanded clone.

length: 14
D: .
J: TRBJ1-2
size: .
V: TRBV7-9
DNA: TGTGCCAGCAGCACGAAGGGACACGACTATGGCTACACCTTC
CDR3: CASSTKGHDYGYTF

length: 13
D: .
J: TRBJ1-1
size: .
V: TRBV18
DNA: TGTGCCAGCTCACCCTCAGGGGACCCTGAAGCTTTCTTT
CDR3: CASSPSGDPEAFF

length: 16
D: TRBD2
J: TRBJ2-1
size: few
V: TRBV7-8
DNA: TGTGCCAGCAGCTATAGCGGGGTTCAGTCCTACAATGAGCAGTTCTTC
CDR3: CASSYSGVQSYNEQFF

length: 16
D: TRBD1
J: TRBJ2-1
size: .
V: TRBV28
DNA: TGTGCCAGCAGATCCCAGACAGGGAGCTCCTACAATGAGCAGTTCTTC
CDR3: CASRSQTGSSYNEQFF

length: 13
D: TRBD1
J: TRBJ2-7
size: .
V: TRBV15
DNA: TGTGCCACCAGCCAGACAGGGACCTACGAGCAGTACTTC
CDR3: CATSQTGTYEQYF

length: 12
D: .
J: TRBJ2-1
size: few
V: TRBV6-5
DNA: TGTGCCAGCAGAAGTAGGGCCGATGAGCAGTTCTTC
CDR3: CASRSRADEQFF

length: 10
D: .
J: TRBJ2-2
size: few
V: TRBV7-9
DNA: TGTGCCAGCACGTCCGGGGAGCTGTTTTTT
CDR3: CASTSGELFF

length: 12
D: .
J: TRBJ1-5
size: .
V: TRBV25-1
DNA: TGTGCCAGCAGTGACACGAATCAGCCCCAGCATTTT
CDR3: CASSDTNQPQHF

length: 14
D: TRBD1
J: TRBJ2-5
size: .
V: TRBV5-1
DNA: TGCGCCAGCAGCCCGGGACAGGGCATGGAGACCCAGTACTTC
CDR3: CASSPGQGMETQYF

length: 15
D: .
J: TRBJ2-5
size: .
V: TRBV28
DNA: TGTGCCAGCAGTCTACCCCGGACATTCCAAGAGACCCAGTACTTC
CDR3: CASSLPRTFQETQYF

length: 12
D: TRBD1
J: TRBJ1-1
size: few
V: TRBV30
DNA: TGTGCCTGGAGTGTCGGACAGGTTGAAGCTTTCTTT
CDR3: CAWSVGQVEAFF

length: 15
D: TRBD1
J: TRBJ2-7
size: .
V: TRBV4-1
DNA: TGCGCCAGCAGTCCCAGGGACAGGGAGGCCCGCGAGCAGTACTTC
CDR3: CASSPRDREAREQYF

length: 15
D: TRBD1
J: TRBJ2-3
size: .
V: TRBV30
DNA: TGTGCCTGGAGTGCCGGACAGGGATTTACAGATACGCAGTATTTT
CDR3: CAWSAGQGFTDTQYF

length: 17
D: TRBD1
J: TRBJ1-4
size: .
V: TRBV4-2
DNA: TGTGCCAGCAGCCCAGACAGTCGCGGGACAGTAAATGAAAAACTGTTTTTT
CDR3: CASSPDSRGTVNEKLFF

length: 11
D: .
J: TRBJ2-7
size: few
V: TRBV30
DNA: TGTGCCTGGAGTTTCTCCTACGAGCAGTACTTC
CDR3: CAWSFSYEQYF

length: 11
D: TRBD1
J: TRBJ1-1
size: .
V: TRBV2
DNA: TGTGCCAGCAGTGAGGACAGGGAAGCTTTCTTT
CDR3: CASSEDREAFF

length: 13
D: .
J: TRBJ2-3
size: .
V: TRBV7-8
DNA: TGTGCCAGCAGCTTAGCGCCTGGCGATGGGCAGTATTTT
CDR3: CASSLAPGDGQYF

length: 11
D: .
J: TRBJ1-5
size: few
V: TRBV28
DNA: TGTGCCAGCAGTCAGAACCAGCCCCAGCATTTT
CDR3: CASSQNQPQHF

length: 14
D: .
J: TRBJ2-3
size: few
V: TRBV6-1
DNA: TGTGCCAGCAGTGTAGGTCTTAGCACAGATACGCAGTATTTT
CDR3: CASSVGLSTDTQYF

length: 19
D: TRBD2
J: TRBJ2-3
size: few
V: TRBV5-1
DNA: TGCGCCAGCAGCACCGGAAGGACTAGCGGGGGATCTAGCACAGATACGCAGTATTTT
CDR3: CASSTGRTSGGSSTDTQYF

length: 15
D: .
J: TRBJ2-1
size: .
V: TRBV4-1
DNA: TGCGCCAGCAGCCACGCTCGACAGGTTACCAATGAGCAGTTCTTC
CDR3: CASSHARQVTNEQFF

length: 10
D: .
J: TRBJ1-1
size: .
V: TRBV30
DNA: TGTCGGGCAGGCCATCCGAAAGCTTTCTTT
CDR3: CRAGHPKAFF